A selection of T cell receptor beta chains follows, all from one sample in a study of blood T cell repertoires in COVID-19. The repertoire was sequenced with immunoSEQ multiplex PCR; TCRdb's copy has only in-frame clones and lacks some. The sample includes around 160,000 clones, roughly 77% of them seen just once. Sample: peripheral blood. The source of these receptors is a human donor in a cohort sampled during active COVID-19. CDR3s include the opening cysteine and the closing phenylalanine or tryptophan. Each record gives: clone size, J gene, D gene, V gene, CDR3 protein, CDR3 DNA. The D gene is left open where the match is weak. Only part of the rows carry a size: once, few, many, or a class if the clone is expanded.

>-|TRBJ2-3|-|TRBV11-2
CASSSSGVSTDTQYF
TGTGCCAGCAGCTCCTCGGGGGTCAGCACAGATACGCAGTATTTT
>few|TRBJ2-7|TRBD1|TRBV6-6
CASSRTGFGEQYF
TGTGCCAGCAGCAGGACAGGGTTCGGCGAGCAGTACTTC
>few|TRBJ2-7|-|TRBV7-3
CASSLAGGASSYEQYF
TGTGCCAGCAGCTTAGCGGGCGGGGCGAGCTCCTACGAGCAGTACTTC
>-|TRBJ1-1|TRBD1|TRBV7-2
CASSPQGVNTEAFF
TGTGCCAGCAGCCCGCAGGGGGTGAACACTGAAGCTTTCTTT
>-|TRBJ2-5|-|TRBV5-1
CASSPGLWGETQYF
TGCGCCAGCAGCCCGGGACTTTGGGGCGAGACCCAGTACTTC
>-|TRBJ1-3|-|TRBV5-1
CATLPGQSSGNTIYF
TGCGCCACCCTACCGGGACAAAGCTCTGGAAACACCATATATTTT
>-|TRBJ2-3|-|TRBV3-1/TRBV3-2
CASSLGFDRRTDTQYF
TGTGCCAGCAGCCTTGGATTCGACAGACGCACAGATACGCAGTATTTT
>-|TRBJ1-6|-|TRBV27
CASSLEFSYNSPLHF
TGTGCCAGCAGCCTTGAATTTAGCTATAATTCACCCCTCCACTTT
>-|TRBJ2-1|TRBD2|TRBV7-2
CASSPRTSGVPEQFF
TGTGCCAGCAGCCCTCGGACTAGCGGGGTCCCCGAGCAGTTCTTC
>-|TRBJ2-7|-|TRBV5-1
CASSDGHYEQYF
TGCGCCAGCAGTGATGGGCACTACGAGCAGTACTTC
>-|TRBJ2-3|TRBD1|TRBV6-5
CASLNPGQGTDTQYF
TGTGCCAGTCTAAACCCGGGACAGGGGACAGATACGCAGTATTTT
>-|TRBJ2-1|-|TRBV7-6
CASSHRREGVEQFF
TGTGCCAGCAGCCATAGGAGGGAGGGGGTTGAGCAGTTCTTC
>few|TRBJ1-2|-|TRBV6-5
CASSCRGCYGYTF
TGTGCCAGCAGTTGCAGGGGATGCTATGGCTACACCTTC
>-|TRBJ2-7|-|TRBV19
CATKGSRLSSYEQYF
TGTGCCACTAAGGGGTCTCGGCTAAGCTCCTACGAGCAGTACTTC
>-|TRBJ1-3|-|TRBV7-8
CASSRGGPSGNTIYF
TGTGCCAGCAGCCGAGGGGGGCCCTCTGGAAACACCATATATTTT
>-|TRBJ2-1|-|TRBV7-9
CASSLGGGWKQFF
TGTGCCAGCAGCTTAGGGGGAGGATGGAAGCAGTTCTTC
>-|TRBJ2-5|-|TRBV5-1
CASSFTPGETQYF
TGCGCCAGCAGCTTTACCCCGGGGGAGACCCAGTACTTC
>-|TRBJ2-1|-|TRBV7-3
CASSLMAGVVNEQFF
TGTGCCAGCAGCTTAATGGCAGGGGTGGTCAATGAGCAGTTCTTC
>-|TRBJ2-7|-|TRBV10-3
CAIKLYRDSYEQYF
TGTGCCATCAAGCTGTACAGGGACTCCTACGAGCAGTACTTC
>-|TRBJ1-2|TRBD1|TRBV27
CASSLGQGVGYTF
TGTGCCAGCAGTTTAGGCCAGGGGGTAGGCTACACCTTC
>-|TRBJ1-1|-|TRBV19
CASKAGGMNTEAFF
TGTGCCAGTAAGGCGGGAGGAATGAACACTGAAGCTTTCTTT
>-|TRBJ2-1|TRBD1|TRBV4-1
CASSQGQAAYNEQFF
TGCGCCAGCAGCCAGGGACAGGCAGCCTACAATGAGCAGTTCTTC
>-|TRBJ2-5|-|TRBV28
CASSLPTRGYDKETQYF
TGTGCCAGCAGTTTACCTACAAGAGGCTATGATAAAGAGACCCAGTACTTC
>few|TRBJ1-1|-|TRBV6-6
CASSYKGRRTEAFF
TGTGCCAGCAGTTACAAGGGAAGGAGGACTGAAGCTTTCTTT
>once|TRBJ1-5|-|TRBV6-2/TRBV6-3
CASSYLGTPSNQPQHF
TGTGCCAGCAGTTACCTCGGGACACCTAGCAATCAGCCCCAGCATTTT
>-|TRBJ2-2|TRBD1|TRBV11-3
CASSQGVTNTGELFF
TGTGCCAGCAGCCAGGGGGTTACGAACACCGGGGAGCTGTTTTTT
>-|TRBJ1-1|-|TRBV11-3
CASSQSPNLEAFF
TGTGCCAGCAGCCAATCTCCTAACCTTGAAGCTTTCTTT
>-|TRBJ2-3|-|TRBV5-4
CASSTPGVQNFLNTDTQYF
TGTGCCAGCAGCACCCCCGGGGTCCAAAACTTCTTAAACACAGATACGCAGTATTTT
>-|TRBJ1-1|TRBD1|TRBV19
CASSLDRKNTEAFF
TGTGCCAGTAGTTTGGACAGGAAAAACACTGAAGCTTTCTTT
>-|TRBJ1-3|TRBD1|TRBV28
CASSFLNIDRGSLAGNTIYF
TGTGCCAGCAGTTTCCTCAACATCGACAGGGGGTCTTTAGCTGGAAACACCATATATTTT
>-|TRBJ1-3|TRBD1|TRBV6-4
CASSDSSTGNSGNTIYF
TGTGCCAGCAGTGACTCATCGACAGGGAACTCTGGAAACACCATATATTTT
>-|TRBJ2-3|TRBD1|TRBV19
CASSIDPRPGQGAQTDTQYF
TGTGCCAGTAGTATAGATCCCCGCCCGGGACAGGGGGCGCAAACAGATACGCAGTATTTT
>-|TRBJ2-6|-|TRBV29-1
CSVEEWYRGLGANVLTF
TGCAGCGTTGAAGAATGGTATAGGGGTCTCGGGGCCAACGTCCTGACTTTC
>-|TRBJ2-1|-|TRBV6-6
CASSYRQGSARNEQFF
TGTGCCAGCAGTTACAGGCAGGGTTCAGCTCGTAATGAGCAGTTCTTC
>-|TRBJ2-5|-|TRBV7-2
CASSSPNQETQYF
TGTGCCAGCAGTTCCCCTAACCAAGAGACCCAGTACTTC
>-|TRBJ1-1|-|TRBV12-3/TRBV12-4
CASSQEGAAFF
TGTGCCAGCAGTCAAGAGGGCGCGGCTTTCTTT
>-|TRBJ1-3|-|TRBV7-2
CASSRPTGSGNTIYF
TGTGCCAGCAGCCGCCCGACAGGCTCTGGAAACACCATATATTTT
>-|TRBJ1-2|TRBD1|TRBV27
CASSLRGQGAGHGYTF
TGTGCCAGCAGTTTACGGGGACAGGGGGCGGGCCATGGCTACACCTTC
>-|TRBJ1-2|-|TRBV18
CASSPLAKKNYGYTF
TGTGCCAGCTCACCACTAGCGAAAAAAAACTATGGCTACACCTTC
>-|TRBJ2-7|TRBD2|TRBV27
CASSLSPGLAGPQYF
TGTGCCAGCAGTTTATCGCCGGGACTAGCGGGGCCGCAGTACTTC
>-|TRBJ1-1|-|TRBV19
CASSTGDERTEAFF
TGTGCCAGTAGTACAGGGGATGAGCGCACTGAAGCTTTCTTT
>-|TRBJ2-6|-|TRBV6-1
CASSEAPVSGANVLTF
TGTGCCAGCAGTGAAGCACCAGTCTCTGGGGCCAACGTCCTGACTTTC
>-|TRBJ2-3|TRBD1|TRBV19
CASSIEPPKPGQGPVNTQYF
TGTGCCAGTAGTATAGAACCACCAAAACCGGGACAGGGGCCCGTGAATACGCAGTATTTT
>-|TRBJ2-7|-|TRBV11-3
CASSSGGTGAHEQYF
TGTGCCAGCAGCTCCGGGGGGACAGGTGCCCACGAGCAGTACTTC
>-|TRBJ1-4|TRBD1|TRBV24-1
CATSDPTGAYEKLFF
TGTGCCACCAGTGACCCAACAGGGGCGTACGAAAAACTGTTTTTT
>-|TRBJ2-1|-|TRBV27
CASSLRGGRGPSSYNEQFF
TGTGCCAGCAGCTTAAGGGGGGGGAGGGGTCCGAGCTCCTACAATGAGCAGTTCTTC